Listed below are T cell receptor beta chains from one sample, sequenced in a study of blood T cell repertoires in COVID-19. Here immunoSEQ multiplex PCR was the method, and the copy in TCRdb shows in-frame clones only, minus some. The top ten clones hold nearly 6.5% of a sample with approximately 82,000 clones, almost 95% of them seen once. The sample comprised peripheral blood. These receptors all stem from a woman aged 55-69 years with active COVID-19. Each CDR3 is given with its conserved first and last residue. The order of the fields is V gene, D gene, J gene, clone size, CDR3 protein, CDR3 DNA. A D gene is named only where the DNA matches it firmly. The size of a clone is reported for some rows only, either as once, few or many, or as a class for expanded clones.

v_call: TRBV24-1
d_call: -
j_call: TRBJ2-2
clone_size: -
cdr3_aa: CATSSGSLTGELFF
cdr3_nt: TGTGCCACCAGTAGCGGGTCTCTTACCGGGGAGCTGTTTTTT

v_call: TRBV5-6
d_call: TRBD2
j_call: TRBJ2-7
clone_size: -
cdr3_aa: CASSLSSGDTFSYEQYF
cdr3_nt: TGTGCCAGCAGCCTTTCTAGCGGGGACACTTTCTCCTACGAGCAGTACTTC

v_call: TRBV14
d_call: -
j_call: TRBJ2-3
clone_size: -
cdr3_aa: CASSRTPKDTQYF
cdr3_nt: TGTGCCAGCAGCCGGACTCCCAAAGATACGCAGTATTTT

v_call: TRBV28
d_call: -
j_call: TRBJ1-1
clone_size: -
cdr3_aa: CASRPLRQLNTEAFF
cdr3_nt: TGTGCCAGCAGACCACTTCGACAGTTAAACACTGAAGCTTTCTTT

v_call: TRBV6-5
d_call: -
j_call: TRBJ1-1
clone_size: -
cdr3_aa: CASRLKTGRTEAFF
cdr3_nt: TGTGCCAGCAGGCTGAAAACAGGGCGTACTGAAGCTTTCTTT

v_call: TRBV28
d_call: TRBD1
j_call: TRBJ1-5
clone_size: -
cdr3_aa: CASRQTGVVQPQHF
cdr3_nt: TGTGCCAGCAGACAAACAGGGGTAGTTCAGCCCCAGCATTTT

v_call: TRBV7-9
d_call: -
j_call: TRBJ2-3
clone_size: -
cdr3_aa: CASSRSPDTQYF
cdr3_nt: TGTGCCAGCAGCCGTAGTCCTGATACGCAGTATTTT

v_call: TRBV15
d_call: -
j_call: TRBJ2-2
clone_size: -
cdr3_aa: CATSRDTSGELFF
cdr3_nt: TGTGCCACCAGCAGAGATACCAGCGGGGAGCTGTTTTTT

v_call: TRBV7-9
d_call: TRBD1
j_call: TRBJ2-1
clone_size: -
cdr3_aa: CASSSGQGIEFF
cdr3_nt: TGTGCCAGCAGCTCGGGACAGGGAATCGAGTTCTTC

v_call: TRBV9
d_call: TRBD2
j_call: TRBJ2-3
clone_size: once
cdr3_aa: CASSEGSTSGYTDTQYF
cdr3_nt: TGTGCCAGCAGCGAGGGGTCGACTAGCGGCTACACAGATACGCAGTATTTT

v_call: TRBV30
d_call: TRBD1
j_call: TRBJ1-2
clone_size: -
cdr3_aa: CAWSMGQGGGYTF
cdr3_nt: TGTGCCTGGAGTATGGGACAGGGCGGTGGCTACACCTTC

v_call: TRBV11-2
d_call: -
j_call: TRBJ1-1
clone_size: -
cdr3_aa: CASSLERGTEAFF
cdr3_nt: TGTGCCAGCAGCTTAGAAAGGGGCACTGAAGCTTTCTTT

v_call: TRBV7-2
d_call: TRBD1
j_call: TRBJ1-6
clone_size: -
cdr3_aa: CASSLGQGWNSPLHF
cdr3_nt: TGTGCCAGCAGCTTGGGACAGGGATGGAATTCACCCCTCCACTTT

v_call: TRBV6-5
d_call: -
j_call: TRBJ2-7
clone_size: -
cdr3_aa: CASSYGTNYEQYF
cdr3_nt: TGTGCCAGCAGTTACGGGACAAATTACGAGCAGTACTTC

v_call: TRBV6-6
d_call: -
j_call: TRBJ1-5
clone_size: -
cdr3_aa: CASSRQVYQPQHF
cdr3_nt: TGTGCCAGCAGTCGACAGGTGTATCAGCCCCAGCATTTT

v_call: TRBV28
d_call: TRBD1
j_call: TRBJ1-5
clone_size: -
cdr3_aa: CASSPPGTGLGQPQHF
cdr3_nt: TGTGCCAGCAGTCCTCCAGGGACAGGACTTGGTCAGCCCCAGCATTTT

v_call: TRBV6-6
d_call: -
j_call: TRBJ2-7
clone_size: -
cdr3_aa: CASSRDGAYEQYF
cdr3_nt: TGTGCCAGCAGCCGTGACGGAGCCTACGAGCAGTACTTC

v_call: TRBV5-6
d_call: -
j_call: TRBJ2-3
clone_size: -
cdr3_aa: CASSLTTGHTQYF
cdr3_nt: TGTGCCAGCAGCTTGACAACAGGGCATACGCAGTATTTT

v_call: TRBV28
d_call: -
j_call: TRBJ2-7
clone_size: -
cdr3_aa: CASSPSTVTYEQYF
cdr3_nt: TGTGCCAGCAGTCCCTCGACAGTTACCTACGAGCAGTACTTC

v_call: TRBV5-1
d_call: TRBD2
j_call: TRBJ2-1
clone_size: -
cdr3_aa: CASSGTSGSFNEQFF
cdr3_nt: TGCGCCAGCAGCGGGACTAGCGGGAGTTTTAATGAGCAGTTCTTC

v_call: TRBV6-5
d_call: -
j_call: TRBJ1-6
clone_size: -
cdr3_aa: CASTQRGFDNSPLHF
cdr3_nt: TGTGCCAGCACCCAGCGGGGGTTCGATAATTCACCCCTCCACTTT

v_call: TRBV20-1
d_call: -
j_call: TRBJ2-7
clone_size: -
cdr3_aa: CSASAGRSDEQYF
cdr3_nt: TGCAGTGCTAGTGCAGGGAGGAGCGACGAGCAGTACTTC

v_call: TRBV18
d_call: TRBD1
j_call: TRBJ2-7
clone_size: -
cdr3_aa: CASSPGTGYPYEQYF
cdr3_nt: TGTGCCAGCTCACCAGGGACAGGGTACCCCTACGAGCAGTACTTC

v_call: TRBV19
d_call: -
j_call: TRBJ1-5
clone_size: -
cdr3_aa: CASGGGGSGSNQPQHF
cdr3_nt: TGTGCCAGTGGGGGCGGGGGTAGTGGGAGCAATCAGCCCCAGCATTTT

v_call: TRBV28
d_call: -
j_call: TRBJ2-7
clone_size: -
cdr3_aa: CASSLVSAYEQYF
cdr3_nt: TGTGCCAGCAGTTTGGTAAGCGCCTACGAGCAGTACTTC

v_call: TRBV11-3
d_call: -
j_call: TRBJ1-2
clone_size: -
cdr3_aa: CATPIRFPGNYGYTF
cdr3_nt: TGTGCCACGCCGATCCGATTCCCAGGTAACTATGGCTACACCTTC

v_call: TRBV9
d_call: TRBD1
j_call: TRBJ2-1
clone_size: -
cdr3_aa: CASSVDGQVYNEQFF
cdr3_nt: TGTGCCAGCAGCGTAGACGGACAGGTATACAATGAGCAGTTCTTC

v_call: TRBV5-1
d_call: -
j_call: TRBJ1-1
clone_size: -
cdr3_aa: CASSLGVTEAFF
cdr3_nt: TGCGCCAGCAGCTTGGGAGTCACTGAAGCTTTCTTT

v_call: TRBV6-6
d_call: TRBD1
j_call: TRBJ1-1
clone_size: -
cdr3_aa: CASSPPGQGAEAFF
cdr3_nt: TGTGCCAGCAGTCCTCCGGGACAGGGGGCTGAAGCTTTCTTT

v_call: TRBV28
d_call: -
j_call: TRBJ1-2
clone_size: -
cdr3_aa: CASKTLTVGYTF
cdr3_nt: TGTGCCAGCAAAACTCTTACCGTGGGCTACACCTTC

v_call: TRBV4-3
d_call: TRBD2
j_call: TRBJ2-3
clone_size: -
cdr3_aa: CASSQGTSGGGTDTQYF
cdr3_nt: TGCGCCAGCAGCCAAGGGACTAGCGGGGGGGGCACAGATACGCAGTATTTT

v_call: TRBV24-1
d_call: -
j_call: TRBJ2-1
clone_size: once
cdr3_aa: CATSDLYRDNEQFF
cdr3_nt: TGTGCCACCAGTGATTTGTATCGAGACAATGAGCAGTTCTTC